This T cell receptor (beta chain) was sequenced for a study of cytomegalovirus exposure and HLA in healthy donors. Whole-study context: Earlier, almost 120 million unique TCR beta sequences were recovered from about 200 million T cells by an analysis. Study-wide results and caveats: Whilst most TCR sequences proved rare, a subset of public TCRs occurred across many donors. Follow-up analysis seemed to connect common viral pathogens with several of the most significant clusters identified.

Turning to this clone: Its antigen is as yet unknown.

The study ran its PCR with 60 Vbeta and 13 Jbeta primers. The data were produced by immunoSEQ multiplex PCR, yet TCRdb's version contains in-frame clones alone and is incomplete. The specimen's table records 150,000 to 200,000 clones. V was cut by 1 base and J by 3 bases, with 12 bases left in between. The length of the CDR3 is 15 residues. In germline, CDR1 is LNHDA, CDR2 SQIVND (reference sequence). The sequence was collected from a woman between 18 and 29 years old in good health and CMV-seropositive. Sequenced: PBMCs. The rearrangement joins TRBV19 to TRBJ1-2; D remains unclear. CDR3 protein: CASSIVNPRDYGYTF. As DNA, the CDR3 is TGTGCCAGTAGTATAGTTAACCCGAGAGACTATGGCTACACCTTC.